This entry lists 5 T cell receptor beta chains sequenced from one sample in a study of low-dose radiotherapy and immunotherapy resistance in tumors. Gene-specific TRAV and TRBV primers were used for first-strand cDNA, covering alpha and beta chains. Both a constant-region primer and a V-primer adapter served to amplify TCRs across roughly 22 PCR cycles. Each CDR3 protein is one row after TCRdb ran MiXCR on the reads. This table has approximately 9,000 distinct CDR3 sequences, about 70% appearing once. These receptors were taken from a human donor with advanced metastatic prostate, ovarian, gallbladder or colorectal cancer (not recorded which). This table probably holds off-target reads from a library built for another chain.

As DNA, the CDR3 is TGCAGTGCCTACGGACAGCCCTATGGCTACACCTTC. Amino acid sequence: CSAYGQPYGYTF. The chain couples TRBV20-1 to TRBJ1-2; the D gene is possibly TRBD1 (6 bases). The CDR3 totals 12 residues. Germline CDR1 is DFQATT and CDR2 is SNEGSKA (reference sequence). Trimming removed 6 bases at V and 4 bases at J, with 12 bases between.

The rearrangement uses TRBV4-2 and TRBJ2-1; 13 bases are shared with TRBD2. V trimming: 5 bases; J trimming: 9 bases; junction bases outside the gene matches: 4. The CDR3 runs to 14 residues. CDR1 LGHNA and CDR2 YNFKEQ come from the germline V gene. The CDR3 coding sequence is TGTGCCAGCAGCACTAGCGGGGGGGCAGTTGAGCAGTTCTTC. Protein product: CASSTSGGAVEQFF.

V is TRBV11-2 and J is TRBJ2-6, with D unresolved. V was cut by 6 bases and J by 4 bases, with 13 bases left in between. The CDR3 loop spans 15 amino acids. Germline V gene lookup returns CDR1 SGHAT and CDR2 FQNNGV. The CDR3 here is CASRRLFSGANVLTF. CDR3 sequence (DNA): TGTGCCAGCAGACGGTTGTTTTCGGGGGCCAACGTCCTGACTTTC.

The rearrangement uses TRBV14 and TRBJ2-4; 9 bases are shared with TRBD1. The length of the CDR3 is 13 residues. J was trimmed by 2 bases and V by 8 bases; bases with no gene match: 1. Germline V gene data show CDR1 as SGHDN and CDR2 as FVKESK. The CDR3 sequence: CASGQGTKNIQYF. The CDR3 DNA follows: TGTGCCAGCGGACAGGGGACCAAAAACATTCAGTACTTC.

In its sample, this clonotype was seen a few times. The chain employs TRBV5-1 and TRBJ2-2, with a weak D call TRBD1 (5 bases). The CDR3 is made up of 15 amino acids. Germline V gene lookup returns CDR1 SGHRS and CDR2 YFSETQ. V was trimmed by 0 bases and J by 0 bases, leaving 6 bases between them. As DNA, the CDR3 is TGCGCCAGCAGCTTGGTCAGGGCGAACACCGGGGAGCTGTTTTTT. Residues: CASSLVRANTGELFF.